This TCR beta chain was sequenced for a study of cytomegalovirus exposure and HLA in healthy donors. Study outcomes and limitations: Rare sequences made up most TCRs, while some public TCRs were found in many donors. Analyzed later, most CMV-associated TCR beta chains appeared HLA-restricted. Later on, an analysis showed TCR association rates differing by HLA locus, with DRB1 the most and HLA-C the fewest.

The PCR had 60 Vbeta and 13 Jbeta primers. Measured with immunoSEQ multiplex PCR; TCRdb has only the in-frame clones, and not every one. This sample yields around 110,000 clones, of which 82% are seen a single time; roughly 2.7% belongs to the top ten. Germline values: CDR1 MNHEY, CDR2 SMNVEV (reference sequence). With 4 bases removed from V and 3 bases from J, the gap between germline ends came to 10 bases. This CDR3 spans 14 amino acids. To note about this clone: Its target is not known.

Those who donated were healthy bone marrow donors. Sequencing was carried out using PBMCs. The chain couples TRBV27 to TRBJ1-3, with D perhaps matching TRBD1 (6 bases). The clonotype was recovered from a man younger than 45 in good health and CMV-seropositive. The DNA of the CDR3 is TGTGCCAGCAGTTCCAGGGGAATTGGAAACACCATATATTTT. Amino acid sequence: CASSSRGIGNTIYF.